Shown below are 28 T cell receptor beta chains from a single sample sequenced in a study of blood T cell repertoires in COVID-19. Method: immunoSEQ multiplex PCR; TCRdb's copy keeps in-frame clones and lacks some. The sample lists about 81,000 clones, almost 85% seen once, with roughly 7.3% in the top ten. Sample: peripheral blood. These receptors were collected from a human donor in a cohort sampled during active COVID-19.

The CDR3 DNA is TGTGCCAGTAGTGTATCGGGGAGGGTAGAGACCCAGTACTTC. It codes for CASSVSGRVETQYF. V is TRBV19 and J is TRBJ2-5; 7 nucleotides align to TRBD2. The CDR3 loop spans 14 amino acids. Germline V gene sequence: CDR1 LNHDA, CDR2 SQIVND (reference sequence). The junction had 7 bases not matched to a gene; V was cut back by 5 bases and J by 4 bases.

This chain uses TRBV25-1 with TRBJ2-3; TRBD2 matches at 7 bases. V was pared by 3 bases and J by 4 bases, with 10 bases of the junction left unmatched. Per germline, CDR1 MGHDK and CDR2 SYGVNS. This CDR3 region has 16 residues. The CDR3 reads CASSDSHGGVADTQYF. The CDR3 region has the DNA TGTGCCAGCAGTGACTCCCATGGGGGGGTAGCAGATACGCAGTATTTT. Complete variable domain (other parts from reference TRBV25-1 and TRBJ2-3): EADIYQTPRYLVIGTGKKITLECSQTMGHDKMYWYQQDPGMELHLIHYSYGVNSTEKGDLSSESTVSRIRTEHFPLTLESARPSHTSQYLCASSDSHGGVADTQYFGPGTRLTVL.

CDR3 in amino acids: CATSSKDRGRPTPNEQFF. The CDR3 DNA reads TGTGCCACCAGCTCTAAGGACAGGGGACGCCCAACCCCAAATGAGCAGTTCTTC. The chain combines TRBV15 with TRBJ2-1; TRBD1 agrees at 9 bases. CDR1 is LNHNV and CDR2 is YYDKDF in the germline V gene (reference sequence). After removal of 5 bases from V and 7 bases from J, the junction contained 18 bases not matched to a gene. This CDR3 contains 18 residues.

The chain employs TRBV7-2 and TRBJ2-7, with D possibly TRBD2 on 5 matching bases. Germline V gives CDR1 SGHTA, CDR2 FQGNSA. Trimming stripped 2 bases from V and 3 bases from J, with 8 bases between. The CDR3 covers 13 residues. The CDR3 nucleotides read TGTGCCAGCAGCTTAAACCGGGGCTACGAGCAGTACTTC. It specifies CASSLNRGYEQYF.

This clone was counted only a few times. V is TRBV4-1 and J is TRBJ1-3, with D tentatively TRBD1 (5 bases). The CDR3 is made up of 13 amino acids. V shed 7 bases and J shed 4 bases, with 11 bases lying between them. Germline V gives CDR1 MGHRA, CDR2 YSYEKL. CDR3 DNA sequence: TGCGCCAGCAACGGAGGGACGGGAAACACCATATATTTT. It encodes CASNGGTGNTIYF.

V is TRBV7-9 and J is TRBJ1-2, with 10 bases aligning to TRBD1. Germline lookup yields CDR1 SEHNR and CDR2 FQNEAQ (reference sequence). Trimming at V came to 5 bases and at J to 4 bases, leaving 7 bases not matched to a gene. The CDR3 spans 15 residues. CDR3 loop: CASSMTGGAGYGYTF. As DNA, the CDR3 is TGTGCCAGCAGCATGACAGGGGGCGCTGGCTATGGCTACACCTTC.

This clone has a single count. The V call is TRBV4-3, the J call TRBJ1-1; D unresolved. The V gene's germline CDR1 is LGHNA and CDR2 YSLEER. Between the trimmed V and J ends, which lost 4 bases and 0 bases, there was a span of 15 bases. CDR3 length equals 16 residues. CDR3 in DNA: TGCGCCAGCAGCCGAGGTGATGCTAGCTTGAACACTGAAGCTTTCTTT. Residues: CASSRGDASLNTEAFF.

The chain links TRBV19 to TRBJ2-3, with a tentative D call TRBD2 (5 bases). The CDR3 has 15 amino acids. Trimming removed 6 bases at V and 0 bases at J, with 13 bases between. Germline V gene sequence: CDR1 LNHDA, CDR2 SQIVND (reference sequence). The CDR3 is CASSFGLVSTDTQYF. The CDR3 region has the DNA TGTGCCAGTAGCTTCGGACTCGTAAGCACAGATACGCAGTATTTT.

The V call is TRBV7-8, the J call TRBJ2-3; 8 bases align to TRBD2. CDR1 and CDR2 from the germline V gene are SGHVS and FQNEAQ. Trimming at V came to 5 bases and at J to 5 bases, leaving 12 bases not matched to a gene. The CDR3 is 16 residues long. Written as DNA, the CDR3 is TGTGCCAGCAGCCCTCGTGGTAGCGGGGCCCAAGATACGCAGTATTTT. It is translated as CASSPRGSGAQDTQYF.

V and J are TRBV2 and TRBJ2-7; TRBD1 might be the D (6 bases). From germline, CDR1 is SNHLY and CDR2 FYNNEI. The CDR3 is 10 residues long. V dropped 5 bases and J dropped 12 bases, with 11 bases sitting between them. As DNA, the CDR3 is TGTGCCAGCAGTTTGACAGGATGGTACTTC. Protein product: CASSLTGWYF.

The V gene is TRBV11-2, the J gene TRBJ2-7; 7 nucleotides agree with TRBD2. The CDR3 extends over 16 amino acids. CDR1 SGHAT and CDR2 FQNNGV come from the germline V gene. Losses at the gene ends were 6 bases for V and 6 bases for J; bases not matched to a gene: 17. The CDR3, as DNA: TGTGCCAGCAGATCTAGCAGCGGGGTAGGACTGGGCGAGCAGTACTTC. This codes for CASRSSSGVGLGEQYF.

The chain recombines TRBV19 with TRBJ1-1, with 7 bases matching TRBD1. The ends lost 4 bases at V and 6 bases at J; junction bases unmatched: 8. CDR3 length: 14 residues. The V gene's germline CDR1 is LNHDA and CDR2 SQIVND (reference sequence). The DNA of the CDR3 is TGTGCCAGTAGTACCTTAGACAGGGATCCTGAAGCTTTCTTT. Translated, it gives CASSTLDRDPEAFF.

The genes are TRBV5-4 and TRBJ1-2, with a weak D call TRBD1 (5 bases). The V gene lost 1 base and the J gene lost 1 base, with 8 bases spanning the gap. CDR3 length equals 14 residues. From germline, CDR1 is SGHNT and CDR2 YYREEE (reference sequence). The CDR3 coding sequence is TGTGCCAGCAGCTTGAGAGACAGTAACTATGGCTACACCTTC. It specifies CASSLRDSNYGYTF.

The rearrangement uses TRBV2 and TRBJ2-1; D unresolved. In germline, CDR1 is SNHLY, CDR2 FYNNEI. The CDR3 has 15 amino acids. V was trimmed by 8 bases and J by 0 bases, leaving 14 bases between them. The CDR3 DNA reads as TGTGCCAGCGTTAATCCGTGGAGCTCCTACAATGAGCAGTTCTTC. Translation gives CASVNPWSSYNEQFF.

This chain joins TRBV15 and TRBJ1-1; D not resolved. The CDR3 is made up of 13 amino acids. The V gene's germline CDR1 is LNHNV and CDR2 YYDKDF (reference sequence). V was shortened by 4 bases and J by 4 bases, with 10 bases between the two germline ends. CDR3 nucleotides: TGTGCCACCAGCATCCGGGTGGCCACTGAAGCTTTCTTT. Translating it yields CATSIRVATEAFF.

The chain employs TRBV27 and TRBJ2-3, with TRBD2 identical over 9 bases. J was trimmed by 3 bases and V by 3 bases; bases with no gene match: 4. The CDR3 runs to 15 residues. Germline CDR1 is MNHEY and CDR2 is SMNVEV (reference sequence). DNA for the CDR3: TGTGCCAGCAGTTTCGGACTAGCGCATACAGATACGCAGTATTTT. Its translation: CASSFGLAHTDTQYF.

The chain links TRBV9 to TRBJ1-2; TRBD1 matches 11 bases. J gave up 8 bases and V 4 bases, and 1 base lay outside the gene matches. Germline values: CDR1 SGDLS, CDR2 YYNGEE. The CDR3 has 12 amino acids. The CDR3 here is CASSRDRGGYTF. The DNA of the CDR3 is TGTGCCAGCAGCCGGGACAGGGGGGGCTACACCTTC.

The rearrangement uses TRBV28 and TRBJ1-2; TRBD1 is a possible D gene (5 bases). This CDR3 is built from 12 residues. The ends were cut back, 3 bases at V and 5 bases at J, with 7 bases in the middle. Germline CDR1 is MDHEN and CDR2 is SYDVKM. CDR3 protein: CASSLKGYGYTF. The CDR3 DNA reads TGTGCCAGCAGTTTGAAGGGGTATGGCTACACCTTC.

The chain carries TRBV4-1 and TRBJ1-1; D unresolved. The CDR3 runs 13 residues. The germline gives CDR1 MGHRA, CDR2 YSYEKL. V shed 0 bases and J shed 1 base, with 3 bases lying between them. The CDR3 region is CASSQERNTEAFF. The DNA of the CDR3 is TGCGCCAGCAGCCAAGAGAGGAACACTGAAGCTTTCTTT.

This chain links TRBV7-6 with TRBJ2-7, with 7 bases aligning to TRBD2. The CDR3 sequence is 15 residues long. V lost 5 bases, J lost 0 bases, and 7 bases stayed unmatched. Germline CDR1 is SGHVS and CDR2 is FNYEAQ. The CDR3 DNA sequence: TGTGCCAGCAGCGCTAGCGGTCCCAGCTCCTACGAGCAGTACTTC. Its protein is CASSASGPSSYEQYF.

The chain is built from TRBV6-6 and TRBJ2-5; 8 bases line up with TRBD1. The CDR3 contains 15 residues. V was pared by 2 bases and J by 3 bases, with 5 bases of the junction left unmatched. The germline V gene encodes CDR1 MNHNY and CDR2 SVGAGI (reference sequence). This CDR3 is CASSYTRTGKETQYF. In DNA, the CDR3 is TGTGCCAGCAGTTACACCCGGACAGGGAAAGAGACCCAGTACTTC.

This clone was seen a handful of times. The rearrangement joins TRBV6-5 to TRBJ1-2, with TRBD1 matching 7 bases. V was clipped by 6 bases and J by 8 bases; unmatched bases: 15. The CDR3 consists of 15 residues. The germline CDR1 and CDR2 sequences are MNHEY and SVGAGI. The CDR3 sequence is CASRETGWGALGYTF. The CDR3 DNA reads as TGTGCCAGCAGGGAGACAGGGTGGGGAGCCTTAGGCTACACCTTC.

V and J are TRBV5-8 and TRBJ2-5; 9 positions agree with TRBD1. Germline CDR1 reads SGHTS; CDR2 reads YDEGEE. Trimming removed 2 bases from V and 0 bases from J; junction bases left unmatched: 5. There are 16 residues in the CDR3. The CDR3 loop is CASSFTGGAYQETQYF. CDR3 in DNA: TGTGCCAGCAGCTTTACAGGGGGCGCTTACCAAGAGACCCAGTACTTC.

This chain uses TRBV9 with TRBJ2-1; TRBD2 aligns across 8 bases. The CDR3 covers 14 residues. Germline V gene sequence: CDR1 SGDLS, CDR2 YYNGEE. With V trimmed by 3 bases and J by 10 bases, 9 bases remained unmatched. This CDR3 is CASSGTSPFGEQFF. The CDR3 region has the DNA TGTGCCAGCAGCGGGACTAGCCCCTTTGGGGAGCAGTTCTTC.

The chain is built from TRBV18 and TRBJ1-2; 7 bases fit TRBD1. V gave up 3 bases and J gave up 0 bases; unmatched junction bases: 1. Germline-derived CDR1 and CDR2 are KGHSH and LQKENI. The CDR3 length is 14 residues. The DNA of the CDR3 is TGTGCCAGCTCACCTGACAGGGCTAACTATGGCTACACCTTC. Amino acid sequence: CASSPDRANYGYTF. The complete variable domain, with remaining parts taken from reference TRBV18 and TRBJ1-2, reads NAGVMQNPRHLVRRRGQEARLRCSPMKGHSHVYWYRQLPEEGLKFMVYLQKENIIDESGMPKERFSAEFPKEGPSILRIQQVVRGDSAAYFCASSPDRANYGYTFGSGTRLTVV.

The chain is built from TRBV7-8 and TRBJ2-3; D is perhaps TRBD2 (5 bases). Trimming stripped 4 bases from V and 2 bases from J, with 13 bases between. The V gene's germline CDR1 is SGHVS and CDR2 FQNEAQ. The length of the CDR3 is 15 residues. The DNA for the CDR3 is TGTGCCAGCAGCTCCTTATGGGAGTCCACAGATACGCAGTATTTT. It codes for CASSSLWESTDTQYF. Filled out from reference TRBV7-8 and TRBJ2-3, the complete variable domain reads GAGVSQSPRYKVAKRGQDVALRCDPISGHVSLFWYQQALGQGPEFLTYFQNEAQLDKSGLPSDRFFAERPEGSVSTLKIQRTQQEDSAVYLCASSSLWESTDTQYFGPGTRLTVL.

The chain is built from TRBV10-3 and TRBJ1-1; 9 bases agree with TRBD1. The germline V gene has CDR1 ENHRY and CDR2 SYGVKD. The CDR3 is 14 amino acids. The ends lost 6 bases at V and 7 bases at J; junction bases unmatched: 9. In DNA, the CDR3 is TGTGCCATCAGAGAACAGGGGGCGATACATGAAGCTTTCTTT. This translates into CAIREQGAIHEAFF.

CDR3 in amino acids: CASRRPGINTEAFF. The CDR3 DNA follows: TGTGCCAGCAGAAGGCCGGGAATTAACACTGAAGCTTTCTTT. The chain combines TRBV4-2 with TRBJ1-1; D gene uncertain. This CDR3 contains 14 residues. Germline assignment: CDR1 LGHNA and CDR2 YNFKEQ. V was pared by 6 bases and J by 2 bases, with 13 bases between.